The 13 T cell receptor beta chains reported below all come from one sample, sequenced in a study of tissue T cells after allogeneic stem cell transplantation. Indicated time point: mouse harvest day 7 after allogeneic transplant. Tail vein injection delivered 10^7 T-cell-depleted bone marrow cells and 10^6 splenic CD5+ T cells. Generated by immunoSEQ multiplex PCR, the TCRdb table keeps only in-frame clones and is missing some. The profile covers roughly 10,000 clones, with 35% to 40% appearing a single time and 1.5% to 2% taken by the ten largest. The material sequenced was skin. The receptors shown here come from a female BALB/c mouse given C57BL/6 T cells with graft-versus-host disease after an allogeneic hematopoietic cell transplant.

Only a few counts were recorded for this clone. Genes here carry mouse names. The CDR3 goes on 1 residue after the read ends, and that part is filled in from the germline J gene. V is TRBV31 and J is TRBJ1-5, with D hard to call. Germline loops: CDR1 GKSSPN, CDR2 SITVG. There are 13 residues in the CDR3. Trimming removed 1 base from V and 0 bases from J, with 4 bases in between. CDR3 DNA, as far as it was read: TGTGCCTGGAGTCAAGTTAACAACCAGGCTCCGCTT. The encoded protein is CAWSQVNNQAPL. The whole CDR3 sequence is CAWSQVNNQAPLF.

In regard to this clone: Gene names follow the mouse nomenclature. The read ends 1 residue shy of where the CDR3 ends; the end is completed using the germline J gene. The genes are TRBV31 and TRBJ2-1; 10 nucleotides line up with TRBD2. The junction had 2 bases not matched to a gene; V was cut back by 3 bases and J by 3 bases. CDR1 is GKSSPN, CDR2 SITVG, per germline. The CDR3 spans 14 residues. CDR3 residues: CAWSSGGAYAEQFF. Partial CDR3 DNA: TGTGCCTGGAGCTCTGGGGGGGCCTATGCTGAGCAGTTC.

About this clone: All gene names here are mouse names. The CDR3 bases that were read are TGTGCCAGCAGTTTCGGGACACTCTCCTATGAACAGTAC. This sequence encodes CASSFGTLSYEQY. From start to end, the CDR3 is CASSFGTLSYEQYF. The chain employs TRBV14 and TRBJ2-7; possibly TRBD1 for D (6 bases). The read comes to an end 1 residue before the CDR3 does, leaving the germline J gene to fill in the end. Germline V CDR1 and CDR2: SGHDT, FRDEAV. Trimming pared 1 base from V and 0 bases from J, leaving 8 bases between. This CDR3 is 14 amino acids long.

This clone was picked up a small number of times. Genes and germline come from the mouse. The sequenced fragment ends 1 residue before the CDR3 boundary, so the rest is inferred from the germline J gene. V gene TRBV31 combines with J gene TRBJ2-7, with a weak D call TRBD1 (5 bases). The length of the CDR3 is 12 residues. V was shortened by 4 bases and J by 7 bases, with 14 bases between the two germline ends. CDR1 GKSSPN and CDR2 SITVG come from the germline V gene. The CDR3 protein is CAWIIPGREQYF. The DNA read from the CDR3 is TGTGCCTGGATTATTCCAGGGAGGGAACAGTAC.

A few counts support this clone. Genes and germline are mouse. Sequencing ends 1 residue short of the CDR3 end; the germline J gene provides the rest. The V and J genes are TRBV16 and TRBJ1-1; D is perhaps TRBD1 (6 bases). Trimming removed 4 bases at V and 5 bases at J, with 11 bases between. The CDR3 is made up of 13 amino acids. From germline, CDR1 is SGHSA and CDR2 FRNQAP. CDR3 region: CASSSRGGTEVFF. CDR3 DNA (partial): TGTGCAAGCAGCTCCAGGGGAGGGACAGAAGTCTTC.

The table lists this clone with a few counts. Gene names are mouse gene names. The read terminates 1 residue ahead of where the CDR3 ends, so the germline J gene completes it. J is TRBJ2-2 and V is TRBV26, with 10 bases aligning to TRBD2. CDR3 size: 15 residues. V lost 6 bases to trimming and J lost 4 bases; unmatched junction nucleotides: 5. CDR1 and CDR2 from the germline V gene are KGHPV and FQNQEV (reference sequence). The covered CDR3 bases are TGTGCCAGCAGCCTGGACTGGGGGTCCACCGGGCAGCTCTAC. This gives the protein CASSLDWGSTGQLY. The CDR3 reads in full as CASSLDWGSTGQLYF.

The table lists this clone with a few counts. The listed genes are named as in mouse. The CDR3 end falls 1 residue outside the read, so it is completed with the germline J gene. The chain couples TRBV13-1 to TRBJ2-4, with TRBD2 identical over 8 bases. The germline V gene encodes CDR1 NSHNY and CDR2 SYGAGN. Trimming took 0 bases from V and 2 from J; bases not matched to a gene: 2. The CDR3 has 15 residues. The CDR3 bases that were read are TGTGCCAGCAGTGATGCGGGGGGGCTTCAAAACACCTTGTAC. Translation: CASSDAGGLQNTLY. In full, the CDR3 is CASSDAGGLQNTLYF.

Details on this clone: Genes and germline come from the mouse. The read ends 1 residue before the CDR3 terminus; that terminus is restored from the germline J gene. The genes are TRBV26 and TRBJ1-4; the D gene is possibly TRBD1 (5 bases). V shed 6 bases and J shed 0 bases, with 8 bases lying between them. Germline V gene lookup returns CDR1 KGHPV and CDR2 FQNQEV (reference sequence). The CDR3 runs 14 residues. The covered CDR3 bases are TGTGCCAGCAGCCGGGACCTTTCCAACGAAAGATTATTT. Encoded protein: CASSRDLSNERLF. The whole CDR3 protein is CASSRDLSNERLFF.

In the case of this clone: The genes and germline here are from mouse. From the germline J gene comes the end of the CDR3, since the read stops 1 residue before it. The chain combines TRBV3 with TRBJ1-3; D is unresolved. The CDR3 is made up of 14 amino acids. V shed 3 bases and J shed 0 bases, with 6 bases lying between them. The germline gives CDR1 SNHLY, CDR2 FYNGKV (reference sequence). CDR3 bases read: TGTGCCAGCAGCTTCAGAAATTCTGGAAATACGCTCTAT. Protein product: CASSFRNSGNTLY. The whole CDR3 is CASSFRNSGNTLYF.

A note on this clone: Gene labels here are mouse ones. Sequencing ends 1 residue short of the CDR3 end; the germline J gene provides the rest. The chain is built from TRBV26 and TRBJ2-4, with 11 nucleotides matching TRBD2. CDR3 length: 14 residues. CDR1 and CDR2 from the germline V gene are KGHPV and FQNQEV (reference sequence). Losses at the gene ends were 5 bases for V and 4 bases for J; bases not matched to a gene: 2. Partial CDR3 DNA: TGTGCCAGCAGTATGGACTGGGGGGAAAACACCTTGTAC. Translation: CASSMDWGENTLY. The whole CDR3 region reads CASSMDWGENTLYF.

By frequency in the sample, this clone is medium-sized. The gene names here belong to mouse. The CDR3 goes on 1 residue after the read ends, and that part is filled in from the germline J gene. This sample also contains other DNA sequences that code for the same CDR3. This sequence joins TRBV26 and TRBJ1-4, with a weak D call TRBD1 (5 bases). Germline V gives CDR1 KGHPV, CDR2 FQNQEV (reference sequence). V was clipped by 4 bases and J by 0 bases, with 6 bases between them. This CDR3 is 14 amino acids long. Partial CDR3 DNA: TGTGCCAGCAGTCCGACAGTTTCCAACGAAAGATTATTT. Translated: CASSPTVSNERLF. The CDR3 reads in full as CASSPTVSNERLFF.

This clone is medium-sized. The gene names given are mouse names. The CDR3 bases that were read are TGTGCCAGCAGTCAGACAGGGTATGCTGAGCAGTTC. Translation gives CASSQTGYAEQF. The whole CDR3 protein reads CASSQTGYAEQFF. This chain links TRBV26 with TRBJ2-1; 7 bases align to TRBD1. The CDR3 end falls 1 residue outside the read, so it is completed with the germline J gene. The germline V gene encodes CDR1 KGHPV and CDR2 FQNQEV (reference sequence). V was clipped by 4 bases and J by 4 bases; unmatched bases: 1. CDR3 length: 13 residues.

Of note for this clone: These gene names are mouse names. The DNA ends 1 residue before the CDR3 does, and the rest of the CDR3 is filled in from the germline J gene. The chain combines TRBV31 with TRBJ1-6; D might be TRBD1 (5 bases). TRBJ1-6 is placed among ORFs of uncertain function. Between the trimmed V and J ends, which lost 1 base and 7 bases, there was a span of 8 bases. Germline V gene sequence: CDR1 GKSSPN, CDR2 SITVG. The CDR3 has 13 amino acids. CDR3 DNA, as far as it was read: TGTGCCTGGAGTCCGGGGGGGAATTCGCCCCTCTAC. It encodes CAWSPGGNSPLY. The full-length CDR3 reads as CAWSPGGNSPLYF.